The entry below gives a single TCR beta chain sequence along with its context. Its antigen is unidentified. The treatment is: some 19 received Ad26.COV2.S at low or high dose, single or two shots; about five received placebo; per-sample allocation not given. All samples were drawn on day 63, counting from the first vaccine or placebo injection. Wuhan-strain SARS-CoV-2 spike was expressed by the Ad26 vector that made up the vaccine. This sample was included in a study of Ad26.COV2.S vaccination and SARS-CoV-2 variants. V lost 7 bases to trimming and J lost 4 bases, with 13 bases between them. The CDR3 spans 13 residues. Germline-derived CDR1 and CDR2 are SGHRS and YFSETQ. Regarding the study as a whole: Vaccinated individuals (as opposed to placebo recipients) had higher spike-specific TCR breadth.

Assay: immunoSEQ multiplex PCR; the TCRdb copy retains only in-frame clones and omits some. Among some 340,000 clones, around four fifths were seen once, and the ten largest hold 2.1%. The sequencing used peripheral blood, collected in a trial of Ad26.COV2.S vaccine versus placebo. This TCR derives from a person between 18 and 59 years old who received the Ad26.COV2.S COVID-19 vaccine or a placebo. The chain joins TRBV5-1 to TRBJ2-3, with D possibly being TRBD1 (6 bases). The CDR3 DNA follows: TGCGCCAGCTACTTACAGGGCGCAGATACGCAGTATTTT. Amino acids: CASYLQGADTQYF. Looking up the rest from reference TRBV5-1 and TRBJ2-3 gives the full variable domain: KAGVTQTPRYLIKTRGQQVTLSCSPISGHRSVSWYQQTPGQGLQFLFEYFSETQRNKGNFPGRFSGRQFSNSRSEMNVSTLELGDSALYLCASYLQGADTQYFGPGTRLTVL.